In this sample, the clone carrying this TCR beta chain turned up many times. Its antigen is still unknown. The sample comes from a study of T cell repertoires in cytomegalovirus infection. Whole-study context: HLA-B-restricted CMV epitopes that are well studied were used alongside recently identified HLA-C-restricted ones.

TCRdb re-derived calls from the reads in MiXCR, one entry per CDR3 protein. The sample holds approximately 500,000 distinct CDR3 sequences; 30% to 40% are singletons and the top ten take 15% to 20%. CDR3 length: 14 amino acids. The germline V gene has CDR1 SGHTA and CDR2 FQGNSA. The V and J ends lost 3 bases and 4 bases, in that order; junction bases with no gene match: 3. The sample here was cultured PBMCs, taken from culture after CMV antigen stimulation. The rearrangement links TRBV7-2 to TRBJ2-3, with 8 bases that match TRBD2. The clonotype was recovered from a human donor in good health (CMV status not recorded). Some clones in this sample may be carry-over from other donors' samples. DNA of the CDR3: TGTGCCAGCAGCTTTGCGGGAGGCCCAGATACGCAGTATTTT. Its translation: CASSFAGGPDTQYF.